Detailed here is one TCR beta chain. The data stem from a study of blood T cell repertoires in COVID-19. About the study: The origin of the acute and convalescent COVID-19 samples was the United States, Italy and Spain.

Some clones are missing from TCRdb's copy, which holds only in-frame ones; the method was immunoSEQ multiplex PCR. The sample holds about 90,000 clones, 80% seen once. V gave up 5 bases and J gave up 6 bases; unmatched junction bases: 5. There are 15 residues in the CDR3. CDR1 and CDR2 (germline): LNHDA, SQIVND (reference sequence). The specimen sequenced was peripheral blood. The chain carries TRBV19 and TRBJ1-5, with TRBD1 matching 12 bases. The clonotype was recovered from a woman in her 70s with acute or convalescent COVID-19. CDR3: CASSPGTGGTQPQHF. The CDR3 DNA reads TGTGCCAGTAGTCCCGGGACAGGGGGCACTCAGCCCCAGCATTTT.